The 3 T cell receptor beta chains given below trace back to one sample, sequenced in a study of T cells expressing NK-cell markers. TCRdb re-called the 5' RACE reads; one entry per CDR3 protein, DNA not given. This listing includes about 120,000 distinct CDR3 sequences. Sequencing was done on a sample of blood T cells: a sorted CD56 or NKG2C T cell subset, CD4+ or CD8+ T cells, or bulk PBMC T cells (not recorded which). The receptor set was obtained from a woman between 18 and 70 years old in good health.

The chain recombines TRBV11-2 with TRBJ2-7; TCRdb's assignment of TRBD1 cannot be checked, as there is no DNA. The CDR3 runs to 16 residues. Per germline, CDR1 SGHAT and CDR2 FQNNGV. CDR3 in amino acids: CASSLSRYEGVGGQYF.

The genes are TRBV20-1 and TRBJ2-7; TCRdb's D call, TRBD2, is unchecked because there is no DNA. CDR3 length: 12 amino acids. From germline, CDR1 is DFQATT and CDR2 SNEGSKA (reference sequence). This CDR3 is CSARDAGGWQYF.

The CDR3 loop reads CASSFTTAETQYF. This chain joins TRBV11-2 and TRBJ2-5. The germline CDR1 and CDR2 sequences are SGHAT and FQNNGV. The CDR3 length is 13 residues.